Included here is one T cell receptor (beta chain) sequence, with context. This receptor's antigen is unknown. Base qualities are not at hand, and no much larger clone is one base apart. The CDR3 starts with the cysteine, ends with the phenylalanine, and has 14 residues. Just CDR3 DNA is preserved here, 42 bases in frame from base 1. Reading the germline V gene (reference sequence) gives CDR1 LGHDT and CDR2 YNNKEL. Relative to germline, V is 1 base shorter and J is 0 bases shorter, with 6 bases between their ends. The sample comes from a study of CD4 T cells in relation to SARS-CoV-2 and coronaviruses (dated by TCRdb to the early 2020s). In terms of the full investigation: In the ViraFEST assay, PBMCs were cultured with antigen for 9 to 10 days, after which TCR beta CDR3s were sequenced to identify clonal expansions specific to the antigen. An HIV-1 Nef peptide pool or a no-peptide culture served as the negative reference condition. At the level of individual TCR clonotypes, the study evaluated whether memory CD4+ T cells crossreact between the spike proteins of SARS-CoV-2 and those of common cold coronaviruses. For other donors in the study, expansion assays were sequenced with a different, Illumina-based TCR-beta assay. HLA restriction was mapped for shared crossreactive spike epitopes using patient-derived lymphoblastoid cell lines. The Adaptive Biotechnologies TCR-sequencing kit was used to sequence samples from three pre-COVID donors and the naive versus memory experiments, whereas other data were Illumina-based. Study-level results and caveats: In roughly two thirds of donors, memory CD4+ clonotypes turned up that crossrecognized SARS-CoV-2 and at least one common cold coronavirus spike. The study was limited by small numbers of patients and tested TCRs. Crossreactive clones showed significantly weaker SARS-CoV-2-driven expansion than monoreactive clones, consistent with antigenic imprinting. No donor contributed both pre-pandemic and post-infection samples, which limited tracing the source of pre-existing responses. Crossreactivity analysis was centred on spike protein, so crossreactivity against other viral proteins was not assessed.

CD4+ T cells from unexposed donors were collected before the COVID-19 pandemic (2011-2018). After 10 days of culture, CD4+ T cells were isolated with the EasySep CD4+ T cell isolation kit. Unexposed donor CD4+ T cells were tested for reactivity to SARS-CoV-2 S and N and four common cold coronavirus spike pools, as cell number allowed. PBMCs were cultured at under 2.5 million per well in IMDM supplemented with 5% human AB serum and 8 to 10 IU/ml IL-2. Half of the culture medium was replaced with fresh IL-2-containing medium on days 3 and 7. In general, every peptide culture condition was set up in three replicate wells. The leukapheresis product used for the unexposed donors was purchased from a commercial source. Ficoll-Paque PLUS gradient centrifugation was used to isolate PBMCs from leukapheresis product or whole blood. PBMCs were either used fresh in the expansion assay or cryopreserved at -140 degrees C. The QIAamp Micro DNA Kit was used to extract genomic DNA from the CD4+ T cells.

Library preparation used the immunoSEQ multiplex PCR assay. The original methods were these. During preprocessing, nonproductive sequences were discarded, as were any CDR3s that did not begin with C, did not end with F or W, or were shorter than 7 amino acids. Antigen-specific clonotypes were called with the MANAFEST web app on the basis of expansion relative to the reference and to other culture wells. A clone was considered positive if significant expansion relative to the reference culture was observed in 2 of 3 replicate wells at an FDR below 0.05. A further requirement for positive clones was significant expansion compared with all other tandem wells, along with an odds ratio above 5. CDR3 homology was measured as pairwise Levenshtein distance, computed with the stringdist R package after trimming three terminal residues from each end. In TCRdb, the immuneACCESS table is reduced to in-frame sequences with V and J assigned. These tables do not hold every clone; where another copy was compared, an unresolved V gene accounts for under half, and the others remain unexplained. V, J and clone size are those of that table, while D and trimming were read from the DNA. Present in this sample are around 16,000 clones, about 77% of which were seen just once. The ten largest clones add up to about a tenth of the sample.

The chain couples TRBV3-1 (or the pseudogene TRBV3-2) to TRBJ1-1, with TRBD1 perhaps the D gene, on 5 matching bases. This clonotype was sampled from a human donor in good health. Sequencing was carried out using CD4+ T cells from PBMCs, cultured in vitro. The sequenced DNA: TGTGCCAGCAGCCAAGCGGGGCTGAACACTGAAGCTTTCTTT. This codes for CASSQAGLNTEAFF.